This T cell receptor (beta chain) was sequenced in a study of blood T cell repertoires in COVID-19 (TCRdb year 2020). Broadly, across the study: Samples covering the acute and convalescent phases of COVID-19 were provided by collaborators in the United States, Italy and Spain. Deeply sampled blood TCRbeta repertoires from subjects exposed to, actively infected with, or recovered from COVID-19 were included in the dataset. The material from the prospective study consisted of cDNA or gDNA derived from T cells, B-cell-depleted T cells, or PBMCs. The repertoires were released in a freely available public database intended as a resource for research on the immune response to SARS-CoV-2. Samples were obtained from the ongoing ImmuneRACE study (first 160 participants) and from about 1,300 subjects provided by 6 global collaborators. Where HLA class I and class II types were available, the types were taken from metadata supplied by the sample provider, not from assay-based typing. A de-identified subject ID, COVID-19 status, age in years and sex were almost always included in the sample metadata. Study-wide findings and limitations: The amount of clinical and demographic metadata varied by source and participant and was provided uncurated.

Samples from volunteer blood donors who had recovered from COVID-19 were contributed by a second Seattle source. Collaborating institutions collected whole blood in K2EDTA tubes following their own protocols. For TCRbeta analysis, collaborators shipped samples as frozen whole blood, isolated PBMCs, or DNA extracted from either of those sample types. A note on this clone: The specificity of this receptor is unknown. One base away there is no much larger clone; base qualities are not given.

CDR1 is given as PRHDT and CDR2 as FYEKMQ, both from the germline V gene (reference sequence). V loses 2 bases at its end and J loses 4 bases; junction bases beyond the gene matches: 6. The CDR3 contains 15 residues, cysteine and phenylalanine counted. Only the CDR3 portion is preserved as DNA: 45 bases, with reading frame beginning at the first base. The immunoSEQ Assay, a bias-controlled multiplex PCR, was used to amplify TCRbeta CDR3 regions from genomic DNA. As for the original processing: Nucleated cell counts per sample were estimated from amplification of reference gene primers within the assay. To quantify the absolute abundance of each unique TCRbeta CDR3 rearrangement, sequence reads were collapsed and filtered. Productive Simpson clonality was computed per sample as the square root of Simpson's diversity index over productive rearrangements. Here the immuneACCESS table is served through TCRdb, limited to in-frame sequences with V and J called. Missing clones are a known gap in these copies; in checked studies unresolved V genes cover under half, and the rest lacks a known reason. Clonal size and the V and J genes are those of that table, whereas D and trimming came from the DNA. In this sample the table shows some 220,000 clones, nearly 90% of which occur a single time. The leading ten clones occupy roughly 12% of the sample.

The receptor comes from a young woman who had recovered from COVID-19. The chain couples TRBV13 to TRBJ2-3, with 7 middle bases fitting TRBD2. The sequenced sample was peripheral blood. The CDR3 protein sequence reads: CASSLMAGEADTQYF. The DNA sequence follows: TGTGCCAGCAGCTTAATGGCGGGAGAGGCAGATACGCAGTATTTT.